This TCR beta chain appears in the sequencing data of a study of molecular identifiers for immune sequencing clone quantification. Study-wide points: Barcode sharing among identical TCR molecules could make large clones appear smaller. Clones that had above 20 RNA copies took up over 98% of effector molecules but under 1% in naive cells. Spiked Jurkat TCR RNA originating from one cell could reportedly be identified amid roughly 970,000 naive cells.

MiXCR was run by TCRdb on the PCR reads, yielding one entry per CDR3 protein. The table has 400,000 to 600,000 distinct CDR3 sequences, about a quarter seen once. Germline CDR1 reads PRHDT; CDR2 reads FYEKMQ (reference sequence). The CDR3 is made up of 16 amino acids. This clonotype occurred once. Antigen: not known. The junction differs from germline at one of its ends, possibly a read error. The authors sorted naive CD8 T cells as CD8+CD4-CCR7+CD45RA+. The rearrangement joins TRBV13 to TRBJ1-2, with D possibly TRBD1 on 6 matching bases. The sequenced material came from naive CD8+ T cells from blood, with Jurkat cell RNA spiked in. Subset specified: FACS-sorted CD8+CD4-CCR7+CD45RA+ naive T cells. The TCR originated in a human donor in good health. Some libraries in this study had Jurkat cell RNA spiked in. CDR3 DNA sequence: TGTGCCGGCAGACAAACACAACAGGGCCGTGACTATGGCTACACCTTC. Protein sequence: CAGRQTQQGRDYGYTF.